This entry concerns a single TCR beta chain. Its cognate antigen is unknown. The sample originates from a study of T-cell reconstitution after alpha-beta-depleted transplantation in children. Study results and caveats: Newly generated T cells supplied most T-cell counts and diversity one year post-transplant.

In germline, CDR1 is DFQATT, CDR2 SNEGSKA (reference sequence). The CDR3 totals 20 residues. Trimming stripped 3 bases from V and 2 bases from J, with 30 bases between. Unique molecular identifiers were incorporated during preparation of the TCRbeta library. TCRdb used MiXCR to reprocess the PCR reads, holding one entry per CDR3 protein. The table includes 550,000 to 600,000 distinct CDR3 sequences, about 21% detected once. The V and J genes are TRBV20-1 and TRBJ2-3; a possible D gene is TRBD2 (7 bases). Here the sequenced sample was PBMCs, mostly from graft donor cells, taken 360 days after TCRalphabeta/CD19-depleted stem cell transplant. This TCR was sampled from a boy under two years old who had a stem cell transplant for acute myeloid leukemia, so the T cells may come from the graft donor. The CDR3 reads CSARPVGGLSGWYPTDTQYF. CDR3 DNA sequence: TGCAGTGCTAGGCCCGTGGGGGGGCTATCCGGTTGGTATCCCACAGATACGCAGTATTTT.